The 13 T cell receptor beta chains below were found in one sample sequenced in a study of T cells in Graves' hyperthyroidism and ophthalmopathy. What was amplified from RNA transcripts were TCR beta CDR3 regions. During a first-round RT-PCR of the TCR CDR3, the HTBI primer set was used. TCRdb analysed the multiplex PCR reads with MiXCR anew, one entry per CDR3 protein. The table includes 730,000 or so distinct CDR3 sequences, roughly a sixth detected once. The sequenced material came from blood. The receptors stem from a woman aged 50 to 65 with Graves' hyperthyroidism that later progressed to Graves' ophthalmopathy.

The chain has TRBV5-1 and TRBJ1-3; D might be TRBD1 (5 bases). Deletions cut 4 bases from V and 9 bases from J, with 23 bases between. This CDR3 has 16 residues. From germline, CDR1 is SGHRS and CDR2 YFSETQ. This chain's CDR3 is CASSPGDGGYGVTIYF. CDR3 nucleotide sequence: TGCGCCAGCAGCCCGGGGGATGGGGGGTACGGAGTCACCATATATTTT.

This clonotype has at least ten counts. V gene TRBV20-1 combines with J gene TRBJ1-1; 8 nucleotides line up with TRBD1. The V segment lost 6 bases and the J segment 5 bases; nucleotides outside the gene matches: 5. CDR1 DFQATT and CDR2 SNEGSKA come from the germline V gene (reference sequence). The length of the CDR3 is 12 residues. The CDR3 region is CSATGERTEAFF. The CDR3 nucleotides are TGCAGTGCGACAGGGGAGAGAACTGAAGCTTTCTTT.

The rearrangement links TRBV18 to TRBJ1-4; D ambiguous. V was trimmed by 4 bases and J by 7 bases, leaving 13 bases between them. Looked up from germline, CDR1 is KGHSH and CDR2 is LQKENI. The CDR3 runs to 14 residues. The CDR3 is CASSLGALGEKLFF. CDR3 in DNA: TGTGCCAGCTCACTGGGTGCACTCGGTGAAAAACTGTTTTTT.

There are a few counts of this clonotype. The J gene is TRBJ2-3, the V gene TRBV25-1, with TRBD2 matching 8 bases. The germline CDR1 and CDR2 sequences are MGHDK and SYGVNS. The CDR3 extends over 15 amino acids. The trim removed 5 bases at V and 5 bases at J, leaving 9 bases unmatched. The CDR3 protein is CASSLRRGAGDTQYF. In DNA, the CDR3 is TGTGCCAGCAGTCTGAGGCGGGGGGCCGGAGATACGCAGTATTTT. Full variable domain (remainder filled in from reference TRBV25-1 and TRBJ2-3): EADIYQTPRYLVIGTGKKITLECSQTMGHDKMYWYQQDPGMELHLIHYSYGVNSTEKGDLSSESTVSRIRTEHFPLTLESARPSHTSQYLCASSLRRGAGDTQYFGPGTRLTVL.

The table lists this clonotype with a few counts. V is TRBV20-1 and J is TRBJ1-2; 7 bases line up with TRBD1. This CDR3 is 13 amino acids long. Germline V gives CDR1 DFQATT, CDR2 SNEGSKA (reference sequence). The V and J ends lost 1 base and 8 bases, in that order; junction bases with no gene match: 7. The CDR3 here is CSARAETGRGYTF. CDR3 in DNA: TGCAGTGCTAGAGCCGAGACAGGGCGAGGCTACACCTTC.

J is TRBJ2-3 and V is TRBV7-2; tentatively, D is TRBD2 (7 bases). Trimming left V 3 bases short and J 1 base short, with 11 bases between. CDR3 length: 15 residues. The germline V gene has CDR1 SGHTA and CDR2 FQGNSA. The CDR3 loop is CASSFEGGGTDTQYF. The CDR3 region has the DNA TGTGCCAGCAGCTTTGAGGGGGGGGGCACAGATACGCAGTATTTT.

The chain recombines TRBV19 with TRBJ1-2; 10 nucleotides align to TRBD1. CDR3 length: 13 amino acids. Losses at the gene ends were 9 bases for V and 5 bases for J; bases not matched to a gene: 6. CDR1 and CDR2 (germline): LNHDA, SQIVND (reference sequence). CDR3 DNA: TGTGCCAGCCTGGACAGGGGGGGATATGGCTACACCTTC. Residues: CASLDRGGYGYTF.

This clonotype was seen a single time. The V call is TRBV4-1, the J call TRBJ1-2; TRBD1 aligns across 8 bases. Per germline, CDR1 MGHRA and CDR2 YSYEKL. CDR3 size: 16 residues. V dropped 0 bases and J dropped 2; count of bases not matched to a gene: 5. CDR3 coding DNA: TGCGCCAGCAGCCAAGAATACGGGACAGGCAACTATGGCTACACCTTC. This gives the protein CASSQEYGTGNYGYTF.

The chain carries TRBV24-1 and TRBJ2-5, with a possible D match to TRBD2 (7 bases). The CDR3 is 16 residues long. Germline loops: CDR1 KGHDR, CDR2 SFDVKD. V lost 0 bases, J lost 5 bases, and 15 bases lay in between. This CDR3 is CATSDLIAGAGETQYF. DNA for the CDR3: TGTGCCACCAGTGATTTGATCGCGGGGGCGGGGGAGACCCAGTACTTC.

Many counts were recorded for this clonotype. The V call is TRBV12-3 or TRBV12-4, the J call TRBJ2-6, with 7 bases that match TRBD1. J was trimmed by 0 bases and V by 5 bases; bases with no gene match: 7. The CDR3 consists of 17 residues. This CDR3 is CASSQTGVSSGANVLTF. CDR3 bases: TGTGCCAGCAGTCAAACAGGGGTCAGCTCTGGGGCCAACGTCCTGACTTTC.

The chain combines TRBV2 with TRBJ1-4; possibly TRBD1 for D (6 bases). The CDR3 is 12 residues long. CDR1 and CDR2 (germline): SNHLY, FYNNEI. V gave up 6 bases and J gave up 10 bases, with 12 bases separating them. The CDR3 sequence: CASSYRDAKLFF. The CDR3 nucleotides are TGTGCCAGCAGCTACAGGGACGCAAAACTGTTTTTT.

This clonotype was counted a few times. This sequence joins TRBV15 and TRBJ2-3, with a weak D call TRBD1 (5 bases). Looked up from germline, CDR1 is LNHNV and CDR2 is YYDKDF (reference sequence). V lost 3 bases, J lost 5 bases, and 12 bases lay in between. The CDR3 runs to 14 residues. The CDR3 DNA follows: TGTGCCACCAGCAGGGCCCCAGGGTTAGATACGCAGTATTTT. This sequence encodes CATSRAPGLDTQYF.

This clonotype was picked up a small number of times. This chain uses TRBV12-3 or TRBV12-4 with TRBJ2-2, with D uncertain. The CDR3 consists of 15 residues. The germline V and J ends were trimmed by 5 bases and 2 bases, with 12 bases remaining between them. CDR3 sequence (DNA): TGTGCCAGCAGTCCACTTGAGGTTAACACCGGGGAGCTGTTTTTT. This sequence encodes CASSPLEVNTGELFF.